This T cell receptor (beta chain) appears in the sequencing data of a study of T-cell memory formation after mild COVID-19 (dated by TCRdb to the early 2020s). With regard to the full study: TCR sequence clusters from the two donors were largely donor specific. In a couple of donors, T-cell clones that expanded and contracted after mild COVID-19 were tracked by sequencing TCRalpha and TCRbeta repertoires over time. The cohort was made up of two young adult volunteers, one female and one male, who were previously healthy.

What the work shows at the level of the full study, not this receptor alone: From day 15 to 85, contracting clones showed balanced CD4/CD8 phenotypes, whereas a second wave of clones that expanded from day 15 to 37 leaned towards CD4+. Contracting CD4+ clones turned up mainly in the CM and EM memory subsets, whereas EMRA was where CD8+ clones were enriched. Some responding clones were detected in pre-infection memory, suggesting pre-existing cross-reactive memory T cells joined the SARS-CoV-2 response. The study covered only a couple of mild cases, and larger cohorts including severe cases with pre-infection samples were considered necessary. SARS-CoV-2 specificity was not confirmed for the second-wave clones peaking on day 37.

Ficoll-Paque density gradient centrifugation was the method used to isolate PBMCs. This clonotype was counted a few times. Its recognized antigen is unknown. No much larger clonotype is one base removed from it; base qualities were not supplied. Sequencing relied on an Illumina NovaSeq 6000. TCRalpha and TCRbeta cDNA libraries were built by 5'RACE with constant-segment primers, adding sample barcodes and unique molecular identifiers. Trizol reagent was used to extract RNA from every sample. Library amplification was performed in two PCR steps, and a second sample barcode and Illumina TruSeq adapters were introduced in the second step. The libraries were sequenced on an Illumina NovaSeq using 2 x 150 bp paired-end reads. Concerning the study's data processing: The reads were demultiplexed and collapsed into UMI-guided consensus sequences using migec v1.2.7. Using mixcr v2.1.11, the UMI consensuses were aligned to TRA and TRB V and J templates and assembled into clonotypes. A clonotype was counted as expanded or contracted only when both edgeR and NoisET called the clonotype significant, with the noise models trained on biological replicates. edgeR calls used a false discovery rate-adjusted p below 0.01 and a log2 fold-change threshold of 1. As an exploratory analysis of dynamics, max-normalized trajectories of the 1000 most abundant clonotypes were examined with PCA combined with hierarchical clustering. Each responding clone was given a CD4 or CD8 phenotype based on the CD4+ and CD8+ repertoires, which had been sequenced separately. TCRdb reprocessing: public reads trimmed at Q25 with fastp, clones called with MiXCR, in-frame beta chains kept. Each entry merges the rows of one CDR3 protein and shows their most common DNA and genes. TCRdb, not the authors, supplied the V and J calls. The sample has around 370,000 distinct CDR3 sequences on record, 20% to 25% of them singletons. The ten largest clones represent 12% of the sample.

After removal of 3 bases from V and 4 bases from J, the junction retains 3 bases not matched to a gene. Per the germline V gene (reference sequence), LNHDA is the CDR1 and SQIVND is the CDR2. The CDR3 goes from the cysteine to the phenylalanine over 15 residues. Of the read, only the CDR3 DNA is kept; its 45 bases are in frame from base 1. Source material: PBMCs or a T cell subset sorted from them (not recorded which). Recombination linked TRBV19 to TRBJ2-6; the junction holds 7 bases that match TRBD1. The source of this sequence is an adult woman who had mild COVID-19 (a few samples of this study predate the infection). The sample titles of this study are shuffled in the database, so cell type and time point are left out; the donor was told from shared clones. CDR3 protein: CASSIGTAGANVLTF. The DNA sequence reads TGTGCCAGTAGTATCGGGACAGCCGGGGCCAACGTCCTGACTTTC.